This T cell receptor beta chain was retrieved from a study of early T cells in non-severe SARS-CoV-2 infection. Unique molecular identifiers (one per individual cDNA molecule) were attached. Via MiXCR, TCRdb re-called the 5' RACE reads, giving one row per CDR3 protein. This repertoire shows 74,000 or so distinct CDR3 sequences, 13% found once; its top ten account for approximately 1%. The CDR3 totals 16 residues. Trimming removed 1 base at V and 6 bases at J, with 17 bases between. CDR1 and CDR2 (germline): SGHTA, FQGNSA. The sample holds a few counts of this clonotype. The sample comprised whole blood. This clonotype originated in an adult who was a healthcare worker with PCR-confirmed SARS-CoV-2 infection or an uninfected control (not recorded which). V and J are TRBV7-2 and TRBJ2-3; TRBD2 is a possible D gene (5 bases). The CDR3 spells CASSLGKQLGFDTQYF. In DNA form, the CDR3 reads TGTGCCAGCAGCTTAGGGAAACAACTAGGATTTGATACGCAGTATTTT. Full variable domain (rest looked up from reference TRBV7-2 and TRBJ2-3): GAGVSQSPSNKVTEKGKDVELRCDPISGHTALYWYRQSLGQGLEFLIYFQGNSAPDKSGLPSDRFSAERTGGSVSTLTIQRTQQEDSAVYLCASSLGKQLGFDTQYFGPGTRLTVL.